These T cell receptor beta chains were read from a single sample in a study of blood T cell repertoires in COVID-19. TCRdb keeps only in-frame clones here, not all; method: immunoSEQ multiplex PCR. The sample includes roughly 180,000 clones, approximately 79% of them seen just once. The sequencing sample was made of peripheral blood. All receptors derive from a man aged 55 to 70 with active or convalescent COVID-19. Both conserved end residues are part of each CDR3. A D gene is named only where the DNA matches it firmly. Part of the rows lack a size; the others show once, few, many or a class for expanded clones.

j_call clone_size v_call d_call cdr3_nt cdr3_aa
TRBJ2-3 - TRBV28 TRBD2 TGTGCCAGCAGTTTGGCTAGCGGGAGGAATACGGATACGCAGTATTTT CASSLASGRNTDTQYF
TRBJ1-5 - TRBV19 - TGTGCCAGTAGTAGTTTGGGGATTCAGGGGAGTAGCAATCAGCCCCAGCATTTT CASSSLGIQGSSNQPQHF
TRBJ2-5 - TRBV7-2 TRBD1 TGTGCCAGCAGCCCCAGGGGGCCAGAGACCCAGTACTTC CASSPRGPETQYF
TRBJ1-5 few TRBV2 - TGTGCCAGCATCGACACACCCATAGATGGCAATCAGCCCCAGCATTTT CASIDTPIDGNQPQHF
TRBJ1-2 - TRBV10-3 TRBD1 TGTGCCATCAGCGCCCTGGACAGGGGAGATGGCTACACCTTC CAISALDRGDGYTF
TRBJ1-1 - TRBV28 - TGTGCCAGCAGCCAGGACAGGAACACTGAAGCTTTCTTT CASSQDRNTEAFF
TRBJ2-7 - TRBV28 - TGTGCCAGCAGCGCATCCTATGGGAGGATCTCCTACGAGCAGTACTTC CASSASYGRISYEQYF
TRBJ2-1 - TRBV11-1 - TGTGCCAGCAGCCAGCAGGGATTTGTGGTTAGTGAGCAGTTCTTC CASSQQGFVVSEQFF
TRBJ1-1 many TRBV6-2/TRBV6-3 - TGTGCCAGCAGCCCCGGGGGATTTCAAGCTTTCTTT CASSPGGFQAFF
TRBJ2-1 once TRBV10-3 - TGTGCCATCAGTGGTCCGGGACTGTCTCACAATGAGCAGTTCTTC CAISGPGLSHNEQFF
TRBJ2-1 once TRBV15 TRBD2 TGTGCCACCAGCAGAGATTGGGCAGCGGGACGACACAATGAGCAGTTCTTC CATSRDWAAGRHNEQFF
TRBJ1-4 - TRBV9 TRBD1 TGTGCCAGCAGCGTACTAGGACAGGGGTCTGAAAAACTGTTTTTT CASSVLGQGSEKLFF
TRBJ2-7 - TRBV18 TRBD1 TGTGCCAGCTCAACGGGACAGGTCTACGAGCAGTACTTC CASSTGQVYEQYF
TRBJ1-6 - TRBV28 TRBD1 TGTGCCAGCAGAGCGATAGGACAGGCGCTTGAAAATTCACCCCTCCACTTT CASRAIGQALENSPLHF
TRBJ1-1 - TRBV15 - TGTGCCACCAGCAGAGATCGGACAGCCACTGAAGCTTTCTTT CATSRDRTATEAFF
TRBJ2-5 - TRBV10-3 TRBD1 TGTGCCATCAGAAAGACAGGGGGTACTAACATGGGAGAGACCCAGTACTTC CAIRKTGGTNMGETQYF
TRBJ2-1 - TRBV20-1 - TGCAGTGCTGCCGAGGCCAGGGAGTTCTTC CSAAEAREFF
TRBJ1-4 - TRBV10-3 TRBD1 TGTGCCATCAGTGAAGGGCAGGGGGCCGGGGGGAATGAAAAGCTGTTTTTT CAISEGQGAGGNEKLFF
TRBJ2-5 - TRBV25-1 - TGTGCCAGCAGCCTCCGGGACCAAGAGACCCAGTACTTC CASSLRDQETQYF
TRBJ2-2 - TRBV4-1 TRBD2 TGCGCCAGCAGCCGGACTAGCGCGGGCGGGGAGCTGTTTTTT CASSRTSAGGELFF
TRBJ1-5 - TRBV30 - TGTGCCTGGAGTGTCGGGTGGGGGGTTCAGCCCCAGCATTTT CAWSVGWGVQPQHF
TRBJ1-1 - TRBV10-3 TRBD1 TGTGCCATCAGCATACGGGACAGGGGTGTTGGCACTGAAGCTTTCTTT CAISIRDRGVGTEAFF
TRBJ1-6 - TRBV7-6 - TGTGCCAGCAGCTTAAGGGGGAGGGATTCACCCCTCCACTTT CASSLRGRDSPLHF
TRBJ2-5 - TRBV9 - TGTGCCAGCAGCGTGAGTAGCAGCTTACAAGAGACCCAGTACTTC CASSVSSSLQETQYF
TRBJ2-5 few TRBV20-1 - TGCAGTGCTAGACTCCAAGAGACCCAGTACTTC CSARLQETQYF